This T cell receptor beta chain stems from a study of blood T cell repertoires in COVID-19. Overall study context: Some COVID-19 samples were acute and others convalescent; all came from the United States, Italy and Spain. PBMCs, B-cell-depleted T cells, or T cells provided the cDNA or gDNA that made up the material.

In this sample, this clone turned up many times. The CDR3 spans 15 residues. The germline gives CDR1 SGHDT, CDR2 YYEEEE. V shed 2 bases and J 8 bases; nucleotides not matched to a gene: 5. Some clones are missing from TCRdb's copy, which holds only in-frame ones; the method was immunoSEQ multiplex PCR. Of 70,000 or so clones listed, around three quarters are singletons. J is TRBJ1-6 and V is TRBV5-6; the match to TRBD1 covers 9 bases. This receptor was taken from a woman aged 70-85 years with acute or convalescent COVID-19. Sequencing input: peripheral blood. In DNA form, the CDR3 reads TGTGCCAGCAGCTTAGGGACAGGGAGGGATTCACCCCTCCACTTT. Translating it yields CASSLGTGRDSPLHF.